The subject of this entry is one T cell receptor beta chain. CDR3 size: 16 residues. Germline V gene sequence: CDR1 SGHRS, CDR2 YFSETQ. V lost 3 bases, J lost 6 bases, and 11 bases stayed unmatched. Using immunoSEQ multiplex PCR, the repertoire was profiled, and TCRdb retains in-frame clones only, with some absent. The sample consists of around 200,000 clones, around nine tenths of them appearing once. This specimen belongs to a study of T cell responses to AZD1222 COVID-19 vaccine. The source is an adult in good health. The rearrangement uses TRBV5-1 and TRBJ1-2; 10 bases map to TRBD1. The source material was peripheral blood, sampled on day 0 of AZD1222 vaccination. CDR3 region: CASSWGPATGGDGYTF. The CDR3 nucleotides are TGCGCCAGCAGCTGGGGACCCGCGACAGGGGGCGATGGCTACACCTTC.